The present TCR beta chain was sequenced within a study of T cells after yellow fever vaccination (dated 2019 in TCRdb). For the wider study: The SMART-Seq v4 Ultra Low Input RNA kit was used to prepare libraries from fractions with low cell numbers. Bulk TCR alpha and beta repertoires were sequenced longitudinally to track T-cell clones before and after primary and booster YFV17D yellow fever vaccination. Two healthy male donors, one aged 18 to 29 and one aged 30 to 40 years, made up the cohort. Bulk PBMC replicates and cell subsets were isolated from blood drawn at multiple timepoints before and after both primary and secondary immunization. What the authors observed across the whole study: Because the study included only a couple of donors, the extent to which the findings can be generalized is limited. Most clones expanded after primary vaccination (roughly 96% of CD4 and approximately 86% of CD8) were re-detected after the booster, suggesting that broad memory maintenance occurred. The secondary T-cell response was weaker than the primary response but faster, peaking on day 5 instead of day 15. A small share of clonotypes was detected in both CD4 and CD8 compartments, with the overlap likely arising from convergent recombination. Because abundant contaminating clonotypes from the bulk population could be contained in FACS-sorted repertoires, computational filtering was required.

The CDR3, from cysteine to phenylalanine, totals 15 residues. Only the CDR3 DNA is retained, 45 bases long and in frame from the first base. The germline ends are 11 bases apart after V is trimmed by 1 base and J by 2 bases. Based on the germline V gene (reference sequence), the CDR1 and CDR2 sequences are MNHEY and SMNVEV. TCR cDNA was synthesized by 5'RACE template switching, which introduced a universal primer site and unique molecular identifiers. Priming of cDNA synthesis was performed from both the TCR alpha and TCR beta constant segments. Library amplification involved two PCR steps, and the second step added sample barcodes and sequencing adapters. Sequencing of libraries was done on Illumina HiSeq 2500 (2x100 bp) or NovaSeq (2x150 bp). The paper's processing steps were these. Reads were demultiplexed and collapsed into UMI consensus sequences with MIGEC, and V(D)J alignment was performed with MiXCR. Vaccine-responding clonotypes were defined with edgeR using replicate PBMC samples, requiring FDR below 0.01 and a log2 fold change above 5 up to day 15. Each bulk clonotype was labeled CD4 or CD8 based on which sequenced repertoire, CD4 or CD8, contained the clonotype at higher abundance. The public reads were reprocessed in TCRdb via fastp at Q25 and MiXCR, keeping in-frame beta chains. Entries are consolidated by CDR3 protein sequence, retaining the most common genes and DNA. The V and J calls follow TCRdb's processing rather than the paper's. The sample profile shows hundreds of thousands of distinct CDR3 sequences; 21% of them were found once. The top ten clonotypes cover about a sixth of the sample.

Reading the label with the study, this specimen's treatment or condition is: live attenuated yellow fever vaccine strain. At every blood-draw timepoint, two biological replicates of bulk PBMCs were collected. PBMCs were isolated from peripheral blood using a standard Ficoll-Paque protocol. TriZol was used to extract RNA from bulk PBMCs, from CD4 and CD8 fractions, and from dextramer-positive and dextramer-negative fractions. This clonotype was picked up a small number of times. Its antigen is unknown. Base qualities were left out, and no much larger clone turns up one base away. Sequencing was performed on PBMCs, taken less than 25 days after the first yellow fever vaccination. This receptor was identified in a man between 18 and 35 years old who received the YFV17D yellow fever vaccine. This sequence uses TRBV27 and TRBJ2-5; a tentative D match to TRBD2 spans 6 bases. The CDR3 protein sequence reads: CASSLWGTLQETQYF. The sequenced DNA: TGTGCCAGCAGTTTATGGGGGACTTTACAAGAGACCCAGTACTTC.